The following is a T cell receptor beta chain sequence with its context. What it recognizes is unknown. Isolation of CD8+ and CD4+ T cells was performed negatively, whereas enrichment of TEMRA cells was done by FACS. The germline gives CDR1 MNHNS, CDR2 SASEGT. The CDR3 extends over 14 amino acids. The junction had 5 bases not matched to a gene; V was cut back by 6 bases and J by 4 bases. This sample is part of a study of CD8 T cells in Susac syndrome. Whole-study results and caveats: The CD4+ T cell repertoires in Susac syndrome did not show any clonal expansion.

Random hexamers were used to reverse transcribe about 0.45 to 1 ug of RNA. Amplification of TCR beta CDR3 across 54 Vbeta and 13 Jbeta was performed with immunoSEQ multiplex PCR. Each CDR3 protein is one row after TCRdb ran MiXCR on the immunoSEQ multiplex PCR reads. The table has under 200,000 distinct CDR3 sequences, roughly 90% seen once; the top ten hold approximately 0.09%. The chain is built from TRBV6-1 and TRBJ1-1; 10 bases map to TRBD1. The TCR was taken from a human donor with Susac syndrome. What was sequenced was CD4+ T cells from PBMCs. The CDR3 sequence: CASSRQGAGTEAFF. Here the CDR3 DNA reads TGTGCCAGCAGCCGACAGGGGGCCGGCACTGAAGCTTTCTTT.